The rows below give T cell receptor beta chains drawn from one sample of a study of regulatory T cells in long-lasting Graves disease. TCRdb re-called the multiplex PCR reads with MiXCR, one entry per CDR3 protein. The sample has approximately 310,000 distinct CDR3 sequences, over 15% seen once; the top ten hold about 36%. The input for sequencing was peripheral blood mononuclear cells (PBMCs), taken at new diagnosis, from a patient treated with antithyroid drugs. The receptors come from a female donor with Graves disease. Each CDR3 is given with its conserved first and last residue. The order of the fields is V gene, D gene, clone size, J gene, CDR3 DNA, CDR3 protein. A D gene is named only where the DNA matches it firmly. Clone size, where shown, is once, few, many, or a class for clones that have expanded.

TRBV7-9	NA	NA	TRBJ1-1	TGTGCCAGCAGCTTAGCGAGGGGGTGGTACACTGAAGCTTTCTTT	CASSLARGWYTEAFF
TRBV27	NA	many	TRBJ2-7	TGTGCCAGCAGTTTGGCGGGGGCGTCATACGAGCAGTACTTC	CASSLAGASYEQYF
TRBV5-1	NA	many	TRBJ1-4	TGCGCCAGCAGCTTGGGGAAGGGTACTCGAGATGAAAAACTGTTTTTT	CASSLGKGTRDEKLFF
TRBV24-1	TRBD1	NA	TRBJ2-5	TGTGCCACCAGTGATTATAGGACAGGGTTGGAGGAGACCCAGTACTTC	CATSDYRTGLEETQYF
TRBV5-1	TRBD2	many	TRBJ2-3	TGCGCCAGCAGCTCTACTAGCGGGAGACCGGATACGCAGTATTTT	CASSSTSGRPDTQYF
TRBV28	NA	NA	TRBJ2-7	TGTGCCAGCAGTCTTCTTGGGACCGATAGCTCCTACGAGCAGTACTTC	CASSLLGTDSSYEQYF
TRBV11-3	NA	NA	TRBJ2-1	TGTGCCAGCAGCTTAGAGATGGGATGGAACAATGAGCAGTTCTTC	CASSLEMGWNNEQFF
TRBV5-1	NA	NA	TRBJ2-5	TGCGCCAGCAGCTCCGGGACAAGGAGGGAGACCCAGTACTTC	CASSSGTRRETQYF
TRBV28	NA	many	TRBJ2-6	TGTGCCAGCAGTTTAGGCCAGTCTGGGGCCAACGTCCTGACTTTC	CASSLGQSGANVLTF
TRBV4-1	NA	many	TRBJ1-1	TGCGCCAGCAGCCTCACACAGGACGGACACCTAAATAAAGCTTTCTTT	CASSLTQDGHLNKAFF
TRBV2	NA	many	TRBJ2-5	TGTGCCAGCAGTGAAGCCTCCCAGGGCGAGACCCAGTACTTC	CASSEASQGETQYF
TRBV20-1	TRBD2	many	TRBJ2-5	TGCAGTGCTAGAGATGCGGTAGCGGGAGGGAGAGAGACCCAGTACTTC	CSARDAVAGGRETQYF
TRBV28	NA	many	TRBJ2-1	TGTGCCAGTTCTCGGGCAGGGGAATTCAGCAATGAGCAGTTCTTC	CASSRAGEFSNEQFF
TRBV11-3	NA	many	TRBJ2-2	TGTGCCAGCAGCTTAGAAGGGTTTAACACCGGGGAGCTGTTTTTT	CASSLEGFNTGELFF